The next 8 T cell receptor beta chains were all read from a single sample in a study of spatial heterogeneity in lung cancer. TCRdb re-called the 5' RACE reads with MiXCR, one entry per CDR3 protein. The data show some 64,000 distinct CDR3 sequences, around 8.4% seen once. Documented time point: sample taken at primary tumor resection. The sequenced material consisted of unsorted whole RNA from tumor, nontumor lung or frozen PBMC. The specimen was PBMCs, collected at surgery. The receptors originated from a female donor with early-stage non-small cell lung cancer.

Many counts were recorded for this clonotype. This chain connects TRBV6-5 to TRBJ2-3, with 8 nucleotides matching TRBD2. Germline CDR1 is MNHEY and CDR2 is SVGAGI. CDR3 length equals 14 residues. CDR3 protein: CASAGGSSTDTQYF. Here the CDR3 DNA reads TGTGCTTCGGCGGGGGGCAGTTCCACAGATACGCAGTATTTT.

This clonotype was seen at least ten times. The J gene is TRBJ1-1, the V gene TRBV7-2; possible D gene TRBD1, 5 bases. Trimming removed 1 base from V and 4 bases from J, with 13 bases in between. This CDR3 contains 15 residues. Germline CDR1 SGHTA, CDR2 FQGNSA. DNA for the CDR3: TGTGCCAGCAGCTTAGTTCCCAGGGCGGCCACTGAAGCTTTCTTT. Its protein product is CASSLVPRAATEAFF.

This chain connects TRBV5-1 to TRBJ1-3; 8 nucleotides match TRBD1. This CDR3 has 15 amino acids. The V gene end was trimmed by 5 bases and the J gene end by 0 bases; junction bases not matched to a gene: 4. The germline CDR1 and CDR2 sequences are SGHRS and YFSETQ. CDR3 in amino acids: CASRTGDSSGNTIYF. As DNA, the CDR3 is TGCGCCAGCAGGACAGGGGATAGCTCTGGAAACACCATATATTTT.

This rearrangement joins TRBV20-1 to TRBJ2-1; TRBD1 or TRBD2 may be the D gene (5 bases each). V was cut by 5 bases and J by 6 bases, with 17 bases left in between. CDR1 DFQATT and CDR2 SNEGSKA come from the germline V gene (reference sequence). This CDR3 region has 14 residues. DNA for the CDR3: TGCAGTGCTCTCCGGGACGGACCTTTCAATGAGCAGTTCTTC. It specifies CSALRDGPFNEQFF.

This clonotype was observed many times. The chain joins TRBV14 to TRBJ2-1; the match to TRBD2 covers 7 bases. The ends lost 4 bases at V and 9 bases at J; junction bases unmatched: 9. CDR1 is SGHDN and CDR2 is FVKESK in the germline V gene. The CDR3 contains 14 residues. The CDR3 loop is CASSLQGVAGEQFF. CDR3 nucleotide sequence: TGTGCCAGCAGCCTACAAGGGGTAGCGGGTGAGCAGTTCTTC.

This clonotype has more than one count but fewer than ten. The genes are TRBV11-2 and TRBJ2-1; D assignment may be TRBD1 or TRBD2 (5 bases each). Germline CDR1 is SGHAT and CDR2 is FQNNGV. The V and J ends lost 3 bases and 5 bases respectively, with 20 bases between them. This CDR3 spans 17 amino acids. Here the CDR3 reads CASSFYGTDILHNEQFF. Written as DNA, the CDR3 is TGTGCCAGCAGCTTTTATGGGACCGATATCCTACACAATGAGCAGTTCTTC.

The CDR3 bases are TGCAGTGCTAGAGAGTACGGGACAGAGAATAATTCACCCCTCCACTTT. Its translation: CSAREYGTENNSPLHF. V usage is TRBV20-1 and J usage is TRBJ1-6, with 7 bases matching TRBD1. V lost 0 bases and J lost 5; bases outside the gene matches: 7. This CDR3 is 16 amino acids long. Per germline, CDR1 DFQATT and CDR2 SNEGSKA (reference sequence).

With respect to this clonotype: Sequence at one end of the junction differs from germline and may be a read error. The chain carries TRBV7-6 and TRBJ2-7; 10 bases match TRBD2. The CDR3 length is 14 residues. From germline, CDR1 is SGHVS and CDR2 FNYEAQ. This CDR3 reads CASSLAGVEDERYF. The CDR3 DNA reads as TGTGCCAGCAGCCTAGCGGGAGTCGAAGACGAGCGGTACTTC.